This T cell receptor beta chain was sequenced in a study of blood T cell repertoires in COVID-19. For the study at large: Samples of COVID-19 (acute and convalescent) were obtained from the United States, Italy and Spain. T cells, B-cell-depleted T cells, or PBMCs supplied cDNA or gDNA.

The data were produced by immunoSEQ multiplex PCR, yet TCRdb's version contains in-frame clones alone and is incomplete. The sample consists of a few hundred thousand clones, roughly 86% of them appearing once. Trimming cost V 1 base and J 7 bases, with 8 bases left between them. Germline V gene data show CDR1 as LGHNA and CDR2 as YSLEER. This CDR3 is 12 amino acids long. Patients from Seattle were sampled longitudinally, starting during active infection. The source is a woman in her 30s with COVID-19, enrolled during active disease. This sequence joins TRBV4-3 and TRBJ2-7; no reliable D call. The sequenced sample was peripheral blood. The CDR3 DNA reads TGCGCCAGCAGCCAAGGGCCCGGGGAGCAGTACTTC. Its translation is CASSQGPGEQYF.